These 2 T cell receptor beta chains were sequenced from one sample in a study of blood T cell repertoires in COVID-19. Measured with immunoSEQ multiplex PCR; TCRdb has only the in-frame clones, and not every one. There are about 170,000 clones in the sample; approximately 86% occur only once, and about 2.6% lies in the top ten. The sample was peripheral blood. These receptors were collected from a woman at least 80 years old with COVID-19, enrolled during active disease.

The genes are TRBV14 and TRBJ2-5; tentative D call: TRBD1 (7 bases). Germline values: CDR1 SGHDN, CDR2 FVKESK. Trimming cost V 1 base and J 2 bases, with 20 bases left between them. The CDR3 covers 18 residues. The CDR3 nucleotides read TGTGCCAGCAGCCAAGCGGTTAGCAGGGGGGCCTATCAAGAGACCCAGTACTTC. Residues: CASSQAVSRGAYQETQYF.

The chain uses TRBV24-1 and TRBJ1-1, with 7 bases that match TRBD1. The CDR3 sequence is 16 residues long. Trimming removed 5 bases from V and 1 base from J; junction bases left unmatched: 9. CDR1 and CDR2 from the germline V gene are KGHDR and SFDVKD. CDR3 nucleotide sequence: TGTGCCACCAGTGCCGGCAGGGGGTCTTCGAACACTGAAGCTTTCTTT. It specifies CATSAGRGSSNTEAFF.